The 29 T cell receptor beta chains in this list originate from one sample, sequenced in a study of CD8 T cells in Susac syndrome. Reverse transcription of about 0.45 to 1 ug RNA used random hexamers. TCRdb called the immunoSEQ multiplex PCR reads again in MiXCR, with one record for every CDR3 protein. In the table there are around 160,000 distinct CDR3 sequences, roughly 94% of which are singletons. The specimen was CD4+ T cells from PBMCs. Source of these receptors: a human donor with multiple sclerosis.

The chain combines TRBV7-2 with TRBJ2-7; 14 bases map to TRBD2. CDR1 and CDR2 from the germline V gene are SGHTA and FQGNSA. This CDR3 contains 18 residues. The V and J ends lost 5 bases and 3 bases, in that order; junction bases with no gene match: 12. CDR3 sequence (DNA): TGTGCCAGCAGCCAAACCGGGACTAGCGGGAGAATCCTCTACGAGCAGTACTTC. It translates to CASSQTGTSGRILYEQYF.

This chain links TRBV4-2 with TRBJ1-1; TRBD1 might be the D (6 bases). The germline V and J ends were trimmed by 4 bases and 1 base, with 25 bases remaining between them. CDR1 is LGHNA, CDR2 YNFKEQ, per germline. The CDR3 sequence is 19 residues long. The CDR3 DNA is TGTGCCAGCAGCCTGGGAGGTAGAGGGGGTTGGTCTGGGAACACTGAAGCTTTCTTT. Protein sequence: CASSLGGRGGWSGNTEAFF.

This clonotype was seen a few times. This chain joins TRBV2 and TRBJ1-1; 8 bases are a match to TRBD1. Germline CDR1 reads SNHLY; CDR2 reads FYNNEI. V gave up 6 bases and J gave up 1 base; unmatched junction bases: 1. This CDR3 region has 13 residues. CDR3 sequence (DNA): TGTGCCAGCAGGGGACAGGAGAACACTGAAGCTTTCTTT. It specifies CASRGQENTEAFF.

The chain is built from TRBV18 and TRBJ2-2; D unclear. V gave up 1 base and J gave up 0 bases, with 6 bases separating them. Germline assignment: CDR1 KGHSH and CDR2 LQKENI. The length of the CDR3 is 15 residues. CDR3 loop: CASSPRRTNTGELFF. For the CDR3, the DNA is TGTGCCAGCTCACCACGGCGGACGAACACCGGGGAGCTGTTTTTT. Full variable domain (missing parts from reference TRBV18 and TRBJ2-2): NAGVMQNPRHLVRRRGQEARLRCSPMKGHSHVYWYRQLPEEGLKFMVYLQKENIIDESGMPKERFSAEFPKEGPSILRIQQVVRGDSAAYFCASSPRRTNTGELFFGEGSRLTVL.

This clonotype was seen once. The chain combines TRBV29-1 with TRBJ2-6, with 9 bases lining up with TRBD1. CDR1 and CDR2 (germline): SQVTM, ANQGSEA. The CDR3 consists of 16 residues. Unmatched junction bases numbered 7, after V lost 7 bases and J lost 0 bases. The CDR3 protein is CSAGGQGYSGANVLTF. DNA of the CDR3: TGCAGCGCGGGAGGACAGGGGTACTCTGGGGCCAACGTCCTGACTTTC.

This chain links TRBV18 with TRBJ1-1; D is perhaps TRBD1 (5 bases). CDR1 and CDR2 from the germline V gene are KGHSH and LQKENI. The CDR3 extends over 15 amino acids. V lost 6 bases, J lost 4 bases, and 18 bases lay in between. Written as DNA, the CDR3 is TGTGCCAGCTCCCCCCGTTCGGGGGTGGGCACTGAAGCTTTCTTT. It codes for CASSPRSGVGTEAFF.

This rearrangement joins TRBV3-1 to TRBJ2-2; maybe TRBD1 (5 bases). CDR1 and CDR2 (germline): LGHDT, YNNKEL (reference sequence). The CDR3 runs 11 residues. Trimming removed 8 bases at V and 7 bases at J, with 8 bases between. Here the CDR3 DNA reads TGTGCCAGCTTTAGGGGCGGGGAGCTGTTTTTT. Translation gives CASFRGGELFF.

The chain uses TRBV12-3 or TRBV12-4 and TRBJ1-1; D is ambiguous. V lost 5 bases and J lost 0, with 10 bases in between. The CDR3 covers 14 residues. CDR3 DNA: TGTGCCAGCAGTCCCACGACTGTGAACACTGAAGCTTTCTTT. This encodes CASSPTTVNTEAFF.

The rearrangement uses TRBV29-1 and TRBJ2-3; D call uncertain. V dropped 3 bases and J dropped 5 bases, with 12 bases sitting between them. The CDR3 covers 13 residues. Germline CDR1 SQVTM, CDR2 ANQGSEA. The CDR3 reads CSVDSGPGDTQYF. As DNA, the CDR3 is TGCAGCGTTGATAGTGGCCCGGGAGATACGCAGTATTTT.

The J gene is TRBJ2-4, the V gene TRBV28; no definite D call. This CDR3 region has 11 residues. From germline, CDR1 is MDHEN and CDR2 SYDVKM. The V gene lost 3 bases and the J gene lost 8 bases, with 5 bases spanning the gap. CDR3 loop: CASSLLDIQYF. The CDR3 DNA is TGTGCCAGCAGTTTGTTGGACATTCAGTACTTC.

The chain links TRBV7-2 to TRBJ2-7; 9 nucleotides agree with TRBD1. This CDR3 is built from 15 residues. Per the germline V gene, CDR1 is SGHTA and CDR2 is FQGNSA. The J segment lost 1 base and the V segment lost 5 bases, leaving 6 bases of the junction unmatched. The CDR3 nucleotides read TGTGCCAGCAGCAAGCCCGGGACAGGGTCCTACGAGCAGTACTTC. Its protein product is CASSKPGTGSYEQYF.

This clonotype was detected only once. The rearrangement joins TRBV11-2 to TRBJ2-3; 8 bases fit TRBD1. The CDR3 is made up of 15 amino acids. V was pared by 4 bases and J by 4 bases, with 7 bases of the junction left unmatched. In germline, CDR1 is SGHAT, CDR2 FQNNGV. The CDR3 sequence is CASSSLRGRSDTQYF. DNA for the CDR3: TGTGCCAGCAGCTCCCTCAGGGGGCGTTCAGATACGCAGTATTTT. The full variable domain, with the rest looked up from reference TRBV11-2 and TRBJ2-3, is EAGVAQSPRYKIIEKRQSVAFWCNPISGHATLYWYQQILGQGPKLLIQFQNNGVVDDSQLPKDRFSAERLKGVDSTLKIQPAKLEDSAVYLCASSSLRGRSDTQYFGPGTRLTVL.

The table lists this clonotype with a few counts. This rearrangement joins TRBV5-6 to TRBJ1-1; D uncertain. Looked up from germline, CDR1 is SGHDT and CDR2 is YYEEEE. Trimming took 0 bases from V and 2 from J, leaving 8 bases between them. The CDR3 contains 14 residues. The CDR3 spells CASSLGSGNTEAFF. The CDR3 coding sequence is TGTGCCAGCAGCTTGGGTTCTGGAAACACTGAAGCTTTCTTT.

The chain has TRBV28 and TRBJ1-4; D unresolved. The ends were cut back, 3 bases at V and 6 bases at J, with 11 bases in the middle. The CDR3 sequence is 14 residues long. Germline values: CDR1 MDHEN, CDR2 SYDVKM. This chain's CDR3 is CASSFWTGDEKLFF. CDR3 bases: TGTGCCAGCAGTTTTTGGACCGGCGATGAAAAACTGTTTTTT.

The V call is TRBV19, the J call TRBJ1-5; D unclear. The V end was cut by 7 bases, the J end by 5 bases, with 18 bases between. The CDR3 spans 15 residues. Germline V gene lookup returns CDR1 LNHDA and CDR2 SQIVND (reference sequence). CDR3 nucleotides: TGTGCCAGTACCAGATTCAAGGGAAGGGATCAGCCCCAGCATTTT. As protein: CASTRFKGRDQPQHF.

The chain employs TRBV3-1 and TRBJ2-5; D uncertain. In germline, CDR1 is LGHDT, CDR2 YNNKEL (reference sequence). V lost 1 base to trimming and J lost 3 bases, with 6 bases between them. The CDR3 spans 13 residues. CDR3 in amino acids: CASSQGRKETQYF. The CDR3 region has the DNA TGTGCCAGCAGCCAAGGCAGGAAAGAGACCCAGTACTTC.

The rearrangement uses TRBV7-9 and TRBJ1-5; possibly TRBD1 for D (5 bases). The CDR3 length is 14 residues. Germline lookup yields CDR1 SEHNR and CDR2 FQNEAQ (reference sequence). The ends were cut back, 8 bases at V and 0 bases at J, with 11 bases in the middle. The DNA for the CDR3 is TGTGCCAGCCAGAGGGGTAATAGCAATCAGCCCCAGCATTTT. Its protein is CASQRGNSNQPQHF.

In its sample, this clonotype was seen a few times. This sequence joins TRBV20-1 and TRBJ1-1; 9 bases match TRBD1. Per the germline V gene, CDR1 is DFQATT and CDR2 is SNEGSKA (reference sequence). The CDR3 length is 13 residues. The V segment lost 5 bases and the J segment 3 bases; nucleotides outside the gene matches: 4. The DNA for the CDR3 is TGCAGTGCTCCCGACAGGGGGTACACTGAAGCTTTCTTT. Its translation is CSAPDRGYTEAFF.

The chain employs TRBV12-3 or TRBV12-4 and TRBJ2-7, with 9 positions matching TRBD2. There are 14 residues in the CDR3. The V gene end was trimmed by 3 bases and the J gene end by 4 bases; junction bases not matched to a gene: 4. The CDR3 nucleotides are TGTGCCAGCAGTTTGCTAGCGGGACCGTACGAGCAGTACTTC. Residues: CASSLLAGPYEQYF.

The gene calls are TRBV20-1 and TRBJ1-2; D is possibly TRBD1 (6 bases). Trimming took off 6 bases at V and 4 bases at J, with 12 bases between the two ends. The CDR3 has 12 residues. In germline, CDR1 is DFQATT, CDR2 SNEGSKA (reference sequence). CDR3 loop: CSAPLGAYGYTF. The CDR3 bases are TGCAGTGCCCCTTTGGGGGCCTATGGCTACACCTTC.

The genes are TRBV20-1 and TRBJ1-1; D not resolved. This CDR3 spans 11 amino acids. Germline V gene lookup returns CDR1 DFQATT and CDR2 SNEGSKA (reference sequence). Trimming pared 5 bases from V and 5 bases from J, leaving 9 bases between. The CDR3 region is CSARDITEAFF. DNA for the CDR3: TGCAGTGCTCGCGATATTACTGAAGCTTTCTTT.

V is TRBV23-1 and J is TRBJ1-5; D not certain. TRBV23-1 falls under the ORF class, with uncertain function. Trimming pared 4 bases from V and 6 bases from J, leaving 13 bases between. The CDR3 is made up of 14 amino acids. CDR3 in amino acids: CASSLGGFGQPQHF. In DNA, the CDR3 is TGCGCCAGCAGTCTCGGAGGGTTCGGTCAGCCCCAGCATTTT.

This rearrangement joins TRBV3-1 to TRBJ1-2, with D tentatively TRBD1 (6 bases). From germline, CDR1 is LGHDT and CDR2 YNNKEL (reference sequence). The CDR3 covers 15 residues. Trimming removed 1 base from V and 8 bases from J, with 17 bases in between. This CDR3 is CASSQAGQLRGGYTF. CDR3 coding DNA: TGTGCCAGCAGCCAAGCGGGACAACTTCGCGGCGGCTACACCTTC. The variable domain in full, with the rest retrieved from reference TRBV3-1 and TRBJ1-2, is DTAVSQTPKYLVTQMGNDKSIKCEQNLGHDTMYWYKQDSKKFLKIMFSYNNKELIINETVPNRFSPKSPDKAHLNLHINSLELGDSAVYFCASSQAGQLRGGYTFGSGTRLTVV.

The V and J genes are TRBV5-6 and TRBJ2-1; D remains unclear. CDR3 length equals 16 residues. Trimming pared 4 bases from V and 3 bases from J, leaving 17 bases between. Germline V lookup: CDR1 SGHDT, CDR2 YYEEEE. The CDR3: CASSVLTPRYYNEQFF. The DNA for the CDR3 is TGTGCCAGCAGCGTTTTGACCCCGCGGTACTACAATGAGCAGTTCTTC.

This chain links TRBV5-1 with TRBJ2-3; D is ambiguous. The CDR3 consists of 14 residues. V was pared by 4 bases and J by 4 bases, with 13 bases between. Germline V gene sequence: CDR1 SGHRS, CDR2 YFSETQ. This CDR3 is CASSLEPEPDTQYF. CDR3 coding DNA: TGCGCCAGCAGCCTCGAACCCGAGCCAGATACGCAGTATTTT.

This chain connects TRBV9 to TRBJ1-1; D gene unclear. V lost 3 bases, J lost 1 base, and 10 bases lay in between. CDR3 size: 14 residues. Germline assignment: CDR1 SGDLS and CDR2 YYNGEE. Written as DNA, the CDR3 is TGTGCCAGCAGCGGAGTTCGGGGGAACACTGAAGCTTTCTTT. Translating it yields CASSGVRGNTEAFF.

This chain links TRBV5-1 with TRBJ1-1; D is perhaps TRBD1 (6 bases). The V and J ends lost 4 bases and 0 bases respectively, with 19 bases between them. Germline V gives CDR1 SGHRS, CDR2 YFSETQ. This CDR3 contains 17 residues. In DNA, the CDR3 is TGCGCCAGCAGCCCCCGGGACATAAGCCCCCTGAACACTGAAGCTTTCTTT. This sequence encodes CASSPRDISPLNTEAFF.

J is TRBJ1-2 and V is TRBV29-1; no firm D call. Germline-derived CDR1 and CDR2 are SQVTM and ANQGSEA. V lost 4 bases and J 6 bases, leaving 15 bases between the germline ends. The CDR3 consists of 13 residues. Written as DNA, the CDR3 is TGCAGCGTTGTCTCCCCCGGTTTAAATGGCTACACCTTC. Translated, it gives CSVVSPGLNGYTF.

In this sample, this clonotype turned up once. The rearrangement links TRBV20-1 to TRBJ1-1; possibly TRBD1 for D (5 bases). The CDR3 is 15 amino acids. V was pared by 6 bases and J by 1 base, with 18 bases between. Germline-derived CDR1 and CDR2 are DFQATT and SNEGSKA (reference sequence). CDR3 region: CSARGEAGWNTEAFF. The CDR3 bases are TGCAGTGCCCGAGGGGAGGCGGGGTGGAACACTGAAGCTTTCTTT.